A single sample is the source of the 25 T cell receptor beta chains below, sequenced in a study of OX40 agonist ivuxolimab in advanced cancers. Preparation of the library involved the immunoSEQ multiplex PCR assay. This immuneACCESS table, as held by TCRdb, lists in-frame sequences with V and J called but not all clones. Of the missing ones, under half trace to an unresolved V gene in checked studies; the others have no known cause. This sample has tens of thousands of clones in its table, and more than 75% of those were observed once. Of the sample, about 15% is held by the ten largest clones. The sequencing here drew on CD4+ or CD8+ T cells sorted from blood, taken in a trial of the OX40 agonist ivuxolimab. These receptors all stem from an adult with an advanced solid tumor such as melanoma, head and neck, liver or kidney cancer.

The rearrangement links TRBV11-2 to TRBJ2-7, with 8 bases identical to TRBD1. The CDR3 has 13 residues. The germline CDR1 and CDR2 sequences are SGHAT and FQNNGV. Trimming at V came to 1 base and at J to 4 bases, leaving 0 bases not matched to a gene. For the CDR3, the DNA is TGTGCCAGCAGCTTAGGGACAGGGTACGAGCAGTACTTC. It translates to CASSLGTGYEQYF.

The chain employs TRBV4-3 and TRBJ1-5, with D hard to call. The ends were cut back, 1 base at V and 3 bases at J, with 7 bases in the middle. Germline V gene data show CDR1 as LGHNA and CDR2 as YSLEER. The CDR3 covers 14 residues. The CDR3 DNA follows: TGCGCCAGCAGCCAAGGGGTTCTCAATCAGCCCCAGCATTTT. Its translation: CASSQGVLNQPQHF.

By frequency in the sample, this clone is medium-sized. This chain uses TRBV2 with TRBJ2-7; D is perhaps TRBD1 (6 bases). Germline CDR1 SNHLY, CDR2 FYNNEI. This CDR3 has 13 amino acids. V lost 4 bases and J 4 bases, leaving 11 bases between the germline ends. The CDR3 coding sequence is TGTGCCAGCAGTGGCGGCAGGGGATACGAGCAGTACTTC. It specifies CASSGGRGYEQYF.

This clone occurred once. The CDR3 DNA sequence: TGTGCCAGCAGTGCCCCAGGGGTACAGCCCCAGCATTTT. As protein: CASSAPGVQPQHF. The genes are TRBV25-1 and TRBJ1-5, with TRBD1 as a possible D gene (6 bases). V was shortened by 4 bases and J by 7 bases, with 11 bases between the two germline ends. Germline loops: CDR1 MGHDK, CDR2 SYGVNS. There are 13 residues in the CDR3. Filled out from reference TRBV25-1 and TRBJ1-5, the complete variable domain reads EADIYQTPRYLVIGTGKKITLECSQTMGHDKMYWYQQDPGMELHLIHYSYGVNSTEKGDLSSESTVSRIRTEHFPLTLESARPSHTSQYLCASSAPGVQPQHFGDGTRLSIL.

This clone showed up just once. The chain employs TRBV11-2 and TRBJ2-3; TRBD2 aligns across 10 bases. Germline CDR1 and CDR2: SGHAT and FQNNGV. Losses at the gene ends were 1 base for V and 2 bases for J; bases not matched to a gene: 12. This CDR3 has 19 amino acids. The CDR3 sequence: CASSLGPSGSFGPTDTQYF. The CDR3 nucleotides read TGTGCCAGCAGCTTAGGACCTAGCGGGAGTTTCGGCCCCACAGATACGCAGTATTTT.

The gene calls are TRBV6-4 and TRBJ2-2; D remains ambiguous. V was shortened by 3 bases and J by 2 bases, with 7 bases between the two germline ends. CDR1 and CDR2 from the germline V gene are MRHNA and SNTAGT. CDR3 size: 14 residues. CDR3 sequence (DNA): TGTGCCAGCAGTGAAAACTTTAACACCGGGGAGCTGTTTTTT. Translation: CASSENFNTGELFF.

In the case of this clone: A far larger clone is one base from this, pointing to a likely read error. At the DNA level, this CDR3 is encoded by other sequences in the same sample as well. J is TRBJ1-5 and V is TRBV5-1; D gene uncertain. This CDR3 region has 15 residues. V was shortened by 2 bases and J by 0 bases, with 9 bases between the two germline ends. CDR1 is SGHRS and CDR2 is YFSETQ in the germline V gene. The CDR3 spells CASSLGQYSNQPQHF. DNA of the CDR3: TGCGCCAGCAGCTTAGGGCAGTATAGCAATCAGCCCCAGCATTTT.

This clone was detected only a few times. V and J are TRBV19 and TRBJ2-7; D ambiguous. Trimming removed 1 base at V and 4 bases at J, with 11 bases between. Germline V gene sequence: CDR1 LNHDA, CDR2 SQIVND (reference sequence). The CDR3 extends over 14 amino acids. CDR3 region: CASSIAGHGYEQYF. DNA of the CDR3: TGTGCCAGTAGTATAGCCGGGCATGGGTACGAGCAGTACTTC.

The chain couples TRBV9 to TRBJ2-7; D is tentatively TRBD1 or TRBD2 (5 bases each). V lost 2 bases and J 1 base, leaving 13 bases between the germline ends. This CDR3 is built from 15 residues. In germline, CDR1 is SGDLS, CDR2 YYNGEE. This CDR3 reads CASSVSGKGSYEQYF. The CDR3, as DNA: TGTGCCAGCAGCGTGAGCGGTAAGGGGTCCTACGAGCAGTACTTC.

This sequence joins TRBV7-9 and TRBJ2-1; D unresolved. V lost 1 base and J lost 6, with 1 base in between. The V gene's germline CDR1 is SEHNR and CDR2 FQNEAQ (reference sequence). The CDR3 runs 11 residues. The CDR3 is CASSLGNEQFF. As DNA, the CDR3 is TGTGCCAGCAGCTTAGGCAATGAGCAGTTCTTC.

The V call is TRBV27, the J call TRBJ2-1; 10 positions agree with TRBD1. The CDR3 extends over 12 amino acids. The V gene's germline CDR1 is MNHEY and CDR2 SMNVEV (reference sequence). J was trimmed by 8 bases and V by 5 bases; bases with no gene match: 0. The CDR3: CASSGQGDEQFF. Here the CDR3 DNA reads TGTGCCAGCAGTGGACAGGGGGATGAGCAGTTCTTC.

The chain carries TRBV27 and TRBJ2-1; no clear D gene. Germline V gene lookup returns CDR1 MNHEY and CDR2 SMNVEV (reference sequence). V was shortened by 6 bases and J by 4 bases, with 7 bases between the two germline ends. The CDR3 runs to 12 residues. The CDR3 loop is CASSRHYNEQFF. CDR3 nucleotide sequence: TGTGCCAGCAGCCGTCATTACAATGAGCAGTTCTTC.

The chain joins TRBV28 to TRBJ1-5; D is possibly TRBD1 (5 bases). CDR3 length: 15 amino acids. The ends were cut back, 4 bases at V and 0 bases at J, with 10 bases in the middle. CDR1 and CDR2 from the germline V gene are MDHEN and SYDVKM. CDR3 residues: CASSSGTYSNQPQHF. CDR3 DNA: TGTGCCAGCAGTTCAGGGACCTATAGCAATCAGCCCCAGCATTTT.

The V and J genes are TRBV5-6 and TRBJ1-2; D gene ambiguous. This CDR3 region has 12 residues. Trimming pared 0 bases from V and 5 bases from J, leaving 5 bases between. Per germline, CDR1 SGHDT and CDR2 YYEEEE. The CDR3 nucleotides are TGTGCCAGCAGCTTGGGCGGTTATGGCTACACCTTC. Translation: CASSLGGYGYTF.

About this clone: One end of the junction varies from germline; a read error may be responsible. V and J are TRBV6-5 and TRBJ1-1; TRBD1 is a possible D gene (5 bases). This CDR3 contains 14 residues. Germline loops: CDR1 MNHEY, CDR2 SVGAGI. The CDR3 protein is CVSRTGTGNTEAFF. DNA of the CDR3: TGTGTCAGCAGGACCGGGACGGGGAACACTGAAGCTTTCTTT.

The V call is TRBV14, the J call TRBJ1-2, with D possibly being TRBD1 (5 bases). Trimming shortened V by 1 base and J by 6 bases, and 15 bases separated the two germline ends. From germline, CDR1 is SGHDN and CDR2 FVKESK. The CDR3 has 15 amino acids. The CDR3 is CASSQGGRLWDGYTF. The CDR3 DNA reads TGTGCCAGCAGCCAAGGGGGCAGACTGTGGGATGGCTACACCTTC.

The chain combines TRBV4-2 with TRBJ2-3; 13 bases map to TRBD2. There are 15 residues in the CDR3. V lost 6 bases and J lost 4; bases outside the gene matches: 4. Germline CDR1 and CDR2: LGHNA and YNFKEQ. The CDR3 DNA reads as TGTGCCAGCAGACCAACTAGCGGGAGGGCAGATACGCAGTATTTT. As protein: CASRPTSGRADTQYF.

The chain employs TRBV11-2 and TRBJ2-7; D is possibly TRBD1 or TRBD2 (7 bases each). Germline-derived CDR1 and CDR2 are SGHAT and FQNNGV. This CDR3 contains 13 residues. V was cut by 2 bases and J by 4 bases, with 9 bases left in between. CDR3 loop: CASSLQGGYEQYF. The CDR3 DNA follows: TGTGCCAGCAGCTTACAGGGGGGGTACGAGCAGTACTTC.

The chain couples TRBV18 to TRBJ2-1; TRBD2 might be the D (5 bases). Germline CDR1 reads KGHSH; CDR2 reads LQKENI. This CDR3 region has 13 residues. The V gene lost 4 bases and the J gene lost 2 bases, with 6 bases spanning the gap. The CDR3 sequence is CASSQAAYNEQFF. The CDR3 coding sequence is TGTGCCAGCTCACAAGCGGCCTACAATGAGCAGTTCTTC.

A single count supports this clone. V gene TRBV28 combines with J gene TRBJ1-2; 11 positions agree with TRBD1. The CDR3 is 15 residues long. CDR1 is MDHEN, CDR2 SYDVKM, per germline. Trimming removed 2 bases from V and 4 bases from J; junction bases left unmatched: 3. The CDR3 bases are TGTGCCAGCAGTTTAGGGACAGGGGGAGGCTATGGCTACACCTTC. Translated: CASSLGTGGGYGYTF.

The chain uses TRBV19 and TRBJ2-1; 7 positions match TRBD2. V was pared by 3 bases and J by 6 bases, with 2 bases of the junction left unmatched. The CDR3 runs to 13 residues. The germline V gene has CDR1 LNHDA and CDR2 SQIVND (reference sequence). This CDR3 reads CASSILAVNEQFF. The CDR3 coding sequence is TGTGCCAGTAGTATCCTAGCGGTCAATGAGCAGTTCTTC.

This rearrangement joins TRBV5-8 to TRBJ1-1; D remains ambiguous. This CDR3 region has 14 residues. The V gene's germline CDR1 is SGHTS and CDR2 YDEGEE. The V end lost 4 bases, the J end lost 0 bases, and 10 bases lay between the germline ends. The DNA of the CDR3 is TGTGCCAGCAGCCTAAAGTCGGTGAACACTGAAGCTTTCTTT. Encoded protein: CASSLKSVNTEAFF. The whole variable domain, remainder taken from reference TRBV5-8 and TRBJ1-1, is EAGVTQSPTHLIKTRGQQATLRCSPISGHTSVYWYQQALGLGLQFLLWYDEGEERNRGNFPPRFSGRQFPNYSSELNVNALELEDSALYLCASSLKSVNTEAFFGQGTRLTVV.

This rearrangement joins TRBV27 to TRBJ1-2, with TRBD1 identical over 7 bases. The CDR3 has 15 residues. Germline V lookup: CDR1 MNHEY, CDR2 SMNVEV (reference sequence). The ends lost 5 bases at V and 6 bases at J; junction bases unmatched: 12. The CDR3 loop is CASSLMVTGIDGYTF. DNA of the CDR3: TGTGCCAGCAGTCTAATGGTGACAGGGATAGATGGCTACACCTTC.

As regards this clone: Other DNA sequences of this sample code for an identical CDR3. The V and J genes are TRBV25-1 and TRBJ2-7, with 8 bases that match TRBD1. Trimming removed 2 bases from V and 1 base from J; junction bases left unmatched: 7. CDR3 size: 16 residues. The germline V gene encodes CDR1 MGHDK and CDR2 SYGVNS. DNA of the CDR3: TGTGCCAGCAGTGAAGCCGGGACAGGAGTATCCTACGAGCAGTACTTC. Translated: CASSEAGTGVSYEQYF.

The V call is TRBV19, the J call TRBJ2-7, with 13 nucleotides matching TRBD2. The CDR3 spans 15 residues. Germline CDR1 reads LNHDA; CDR2 reads SQIVND (reference sequence). With 5 bases clipped from V and 3 bases from J, the junction kept 4 bases outside the gene matches. CDR3 sequence: CASSLGTSGNYEQYF. As DNA, the CDR3 is TGTGCCAGTAGTCTTGGGACTAGCGGGAACTACGAGCAGTACTTC.